The 31 T cell receptor beta chains listed next were all sequenced from one sample in a study of shared clonotypes between healthy human individuals. The protocol was immunoSEQ multiplex PCR, while the TCRdb copy is restricted to in-frame clones and leaves out a portion. The sample carries 2.5 million or so clones, over 85% recorded once. The specimen was naive CD4+ T cells sorted from blood. Subset noted: CD45RA+ positively selected. These receptor sequences come from a man aged 18 to 29 in good health.

In the case of this clone: Other DNA sequences in the sample encode the same CDR3. The chain links TRBV5-1 to TRBJ2-3, with D perhaps matching TRBD2 (5 bases). The germline V gene has CDR1 SGHRS and CDR2 YFSETQ. CDR3 length equals 15 residues. Trimming took off 0 bases at V and 1 base at J, with 9 bases between the two ends. The CDR3 region is CASSLGGSGTDTQYF. CDR3 bases: TGCGCCAGCAGCTTGGGTGGGAGTGGCACAGATACGCAGTATTTT. Full variable domain (rest looked up from reference TRBV5-1 and TRBJ2-3): KAGVTQTPRYLIKTRGQQVTLSCSPISGHRSVSWYQQTPGQGLQFLFEYFSETQRNKGNFPGRFSGRQFSNSRSEMNVSTLELGDSALYLCASSLGGSGTDTQYFGPGTRLTVL.

This chain connects TRBV2 to TRBJ2-1; a weak D match, TRBD2 (6 bases). The CDR3 extends over 14 amino acids. Germline CDR1 reads SNHLY; CDR2 reads FYNNEI. V lost 7 bases, J lost 6 bases, and 16 bases lay in between. The CDR3: CASTEGIFGNEQFF. The CDR3 DNA reads TGTGCCAGCACGGAGGGAATCTTCGGCAATGAGCAGTTCTTC.

The chain links TRBV16 to TRBJ2-3; perhaps TRBD2 as D (6 bases). Per the germline V gene, CDR1 is KGHSY and CDR2 is FQNENV. Trimming took off 4 bases at V and 2 bases at J, with 13 bases between the two ends. There are 15 residues in the CDR3. This chain's CDR3 is CASSLRDWNTDTQYF. In DNA form, the CDR3 reads TGTGCCAGCAGCCTACGGGACTGGAACACAGATACGCAGTATTTT.

Turning to this clone: One end of the junction does not line up with germline, which may come from a read error. This same CDR3 is encoded by further DNA sequences in the sample. The chain links TRBV7-7 to TRBJ2-1; 10 nucleotides line up with TRBD2. Per the germline V gene, CDR1 is SSHAT and CDR2 is FNYEAQ (reference sequence). The CDR3 has 15 amino acids. The CDR3 spells CASSLASGRGGEQFF. In DNA, the CDR3 is TGTGCTAGCAGCTTAGCGAGCGGGAGGGGCGGTGAGCAGTTCTTC.

The chain carries TRBV7-9 and TRBJ2-5; 9 positions match TRBD1. V lost 0 bases, J lost 5 bases, and 10 bases stayed unmatched. This CDR3 has 17 amino acids. The germline V gene encodes CDR1 SEHNR and CDR2 FQNEAQ (reference sequence). CDR3 loop: CASSLASRTGAKETQYF. CDR3 DNA sequence: TGTGCCAGCAGCTTAGCGTCGCGGACAGGGGCGAAGGAGACCCAGTACTTC.

There are a few counts of this clone. The rearrangement links TRBV14 to TRBJ1-2, with D perhaps matching TRBD1 (5 bases). CDR1 is SGHDN, CDR2 FVKESK, per germline. This CDR3 comprises 15 residues. Trimming removed 6 bases from V and 5 bases from J, with 19 bases in between. CDR3 coding DNA: TGTGCCAGCAGGCCGTCGGGAGGGGTGCGATATGGCTACACCTTC. Translated: CASRPSGGVRYGYTF.

The chain has TRBV10-3 and TRBJ1-4; D gene ambiguous. This CDR3 has 13 amino acids. V was trimmed by 4 bases and J by 4 bases, leaving 7 bases between them. Germline-derived CDR1 and CDR2 are ENHRY and SYGVKD. The CDR3 coding sequence is TGTGCCATCAGTGCGGGCCATAATGAAAAACTGTTTTTT. Residues: CAISAGHNEKLFF.

This clone has just one count. The genes are TRBV10-1 and TRBJ1-1; the D is unclear. Germline CDR1 WNHNN, CDR2 SYGVQD (reference sequence). The ends were cut back, 2 bases at V and 5 bases at J, with 12 bases in the middle. The CDR3 runs to 14 residues. The CDR3 loop is CASSEGLGTTEAFF. CDR3 nucleotide sequence: TGCGCCAGCAGTGAGGGGTTAGGAACGACTGAAGCTTTCTTT.

The chain recombines TRBV6-5 with TRBJ2-7; a weak D match, TRBD1 (6 bases). The CDR3 runs to 14 residues. The V end lost 6 bases, the J end lost 3 bases, and 15 bases lay between the germline ends. Germline CDR1 and CDR2: MNHEY and SVGAGI. CDR3 in DNA: TGTGCCAGCAGAAGGCTCCGAGGGGGCTACGAGCAGTACTTC. It encodes CASRRLRGGYEQYF.

Concerning this clone: The same CDR3 arises from other DNA sequences in this sample as well. The chain couples TRBV5-1 to TRBJ2-7; possible D gene TRBD1, 6 bases. V was clipped by 2 bases and J by 6 bases, with 9 bases between them. Germline-derived CDR1 and CDR2 are SGHRS and YFSETQ. There are 12 residues in the CDR3. DNA for the CDR3: TGCGCCAGCAGCTTCACAGGGTCCGAGCAGTACTTC. Its protein is CASSFTGSEQYF.

The chain recombines TRBV7-2 with TRBJ2-1, with 9 nucleotides matching TRBD2. The trim removed 1 base at V and 9 bases at J, leaving 4 bases unmatched. The germline V gene has CDR1 SGHTA and CDR2 FQGNSA. The CDR3 extends over 14 amino acids. CDR3 in amino acids: CASSLGLAASEQFF. The CDR3 nucleotides are TGTGCCAGCAGCTTAGGACTAGCGGCTAGTGAGCAGTTCTTC.

The chain carries TRBV10-2 and TRBJ2-5, with 10 positions matching TRBD2. CDR3 size: 16 residues. The J segment lost 1 base and the V segment lost 6 bases, leaving 8 bases of the junction unmatched. The V gene's germline CDR1 is WSHSY and CDR2 SAAADI. CDR3 residues: CASSKTSGATQETQYF. The CDR3 DNA reads TGCGCCAGCAGCAAAACTAGCGGGGCTACCCAAGAGACCCAGTACTTC.

The sample holds one count of this clone. The chain is built from TRBV5-6 and TRBJ2-7, with no clear D. Germline CDR1 reads SGHDT; CDR2 reads YYEEEE. Trimming left V 6 bases short and J 5 bases short, with 15 bases between. The CDR3 totals 13 residues. CDR3 sequence: CASTPGFLHEQYF. Here the CDR3 DNA reads TGTGCCAGCACCCCCGGGTTCCTCCACGAGCAGTACTTC.

The chain recombines TRBV18 with TRBJ1-2, with D possibly matching TRBD1 (6 bases). From germline, CDR1 is KGHSH and CDR2 LQKENI. Trimming left V 2 bases short and J 4 bases short, with 17 bases between. The CDR3 consists of 16 residues. The CDR3 loop reads CASSPVAGATSYGYTF. CDR3 bases: TGTGCCAGCTCACCAGTAGCGGGGGCAACATCCTATGGCTACACCTTC. The variable domain in full, with the rest retrieved from reference TRBV18 and TRBJ1-2, is NAGVMQNPRHLVRRRGQEARLRCSPMKGHSHVYWYRQLPEEGLKFMVYLQKENIIDESGMPKERFSAEFPKEGPSILRIQQVVRGDSAAYFCASSPVAGATSYGYTFGSGTRLTVV.

The rearrangement uses TRBV7-2 and TRBJ1-6; 9 nucleotides line up with TRBD1. Trimming cost V 5 bases and J 7 bases; bases outside gene matches: 6. Germline V gene data show CDR1 as SGHTA and CDR2 as FQGNSA. This CDR3 is built from 15 residues. The CDR3 loop reads CASSLTGGPNSPLHF. The CDR3 DNA reads TGTGCCAGCAGCCTCACAGGGGGCCCGAATTCACCCCTCCACTTT.

The chain recombines TRBV6-1 with TRBJ2-4; D is uncertain. V lost 4 bases to trimming and J lost 0 bases, with 13 bases between them. Germline V lookup: CDR1 MNHNS, CDR2 SASEGT. This CDR3 is 16 amino acids long. Written as DNA, the CDR3 is TGTGCCAGCAGTGCCGACCAAAGGGTAGCCAAAAACATTCAGTACTTC. It is translated as CASSADQRVAKNIQYF.

The chain employs TRBV2 and TRBJ1-2; 7 nucleotides match TRBD1. The CDR3 extends over 14 amino acids. Trimming removed 7 bases from V and 5 bases from J; junction bases left unmatched: 10. CDR1 is SNHLY, CDR2 FYNNEI, per germline. The CDR3 nucleotides read TGTGCCAGCAACATCAAGGGGGCGCATTATGGCTACACCTTC. This sequence encodes CASNIKGAHYGYTF.

The V call is TRBV30, the J call TRBJ2-1; D may correspond to TRBD1 or TRBD2 (5 bases each). The V end lost 3 bases, the J end lost 4 bases, and 13 bases lay between the germline ends. Per germline, CDR1 GTSNPN and CDR2 SVGIG (reference sequence). This CDR3 spans 14 amino acids. The DNA for the CDR3 is TGTGCCTGGAGCGCCCCGGGACCATACAATGAGCAGTTCTTC. Residues: CAWSAPGPYNEQFF.

The chain recombines TRBV9 with TRBJ2-1; 14 bases map to TRBD2. The CDR3 extends over 15 amino acids. The germline V gene encodes CDR1 SGDLS and CDR2 YYNGEE. V was clipped by 3 bases and J by 10 bases; unmatched bases: 6. The CDR3 nucleotides are TGTGCCAGCAGCGACGAGACTAGCGGGAGGGTGGAGCAGTTCTTC. Its protein is CASSDETSGRVEQFF.

This chain connects TRBV13 to TRBJ2-3; 7 bases match TRBD1. CDR1 and CDR2 from the germline V gene are PRHDT and FYEKMQ (reference sequence). The J segment lost 2 bases and the V segment lost 0 bases, leaving 2 bases of the junction unmatched. The CDR3 is 15 amino acids. CDR3 nucleotide sequence: TGTGCCAGCAGCTTAGGACAGGGGACCACAGATACGCAGTATTTT. Encoded protein: CASSLGQGTTDTQYF.

About this clone: Distinct nucleotide sequences in the sample also encode this CDR3. The V gene is TRBV19, the J gene TRBJ2-2; tentative D call: TRBD2 (6 bases). The germline V and J ends were trimmed by 7 bases and 0 bases, with 9 bases remaining between them. The CDR3 covers 14 residues. Per germline, CDR1 LNHDA and CDR2 SQIVND (reference sequence). As DNA, the CDR3 is TGTGCCAGTACCGGGACTGCGAACACCGGGGAGCTGTTTTTT. It yields the protein CASTGTANTGELFF. The full variable domain, rest sourced from reference TRBV19 and TRBJ2-2, is DGGITQSPKYLFRKEGQNVTLSCEQNLNHDAMYWYRQDPGQGLRLIYYSQIVNDFQKGDIAEGYSVSREKKESFPLTVTSAQKNPTAFYLCASTGTANTGELFFGEGSRLTVL.

The chain combines TRBV19 with TRBJ2-6; 12 bases map to TRBD1. This CDR3 comprises 18 residues. With V trimmed by 4 bases and J by 4 bases, 8 bases remained unmatched. Per the germline V gene, CDR1 is LNHDA and CDR2 is SQIVND (reference sequence). The CDR3 DNA reads as TGTGCCAGTAGTACACCGGGACAGGGGGCGTCCGGGGCCAACGTCCTGACTTTC. Protein: CASSTPGQGASGANVLTF.

V gene TRBV5-5 combines with J gene TRBJ2-5; 9 bases match TRBD1. After removal of 4 bases from V and 4 bases from J, the junction contained 8 bases not matched to a gene. The CDR3 sequence is 15 residues long. The germline V gene has CDR1 SGHKS and CDR2 YYEKEE (reference sequence). The CDR3 region is CASSLGGDRAETQYF. CDR3 nucleotide sequence: TGTGCCAGCAGCCTGGGGGGGGACAGGGCAGAGACCCAGTACTTC.

The V and J genes are TRBV5-4 and TRBJ2-7, with D possibly matching TRBD1 (5 bases). The V end lost 4 bases, the J end lost 4 bases, and 18 bases lay between the germline ends. Germline-derived CDR1 and CDR2 are SGHNT and YYREEE (reference sequence). The CDR3 is 15 residues long. DNA of the CDR3: TGTGCCAGCAGCGTTCAGGGCAAACTTTGGTACGAGCAGTACTTC. This sequence encodes CASSVQGKLWYEQYF.

The gene calls are TRBV19 and TRBJ2-3; D is perhaps TRBD1 or TRBD2 (5 bases each). The CDR3 sequence is 14 residues long. V lost 4 bases and J lost 2, with 10 bases in between. The germline CDR1 and CDR2 sequences are LNHDA and SQIVND (reference sequence). The DNA of the CDR3 is TGTGCCAGTAGTAAGAACGGGGCCACAGATACGCAGTATTTT. The encoded protein is CASSKNGATDTQYF.

The rearrangement joins TRBV28 to TRBJ2-1, with no clear D. The CDR3 consists of 13 residues. The ends were cut back, 3 bases at V and 8 bases at J, with 11 bases in the middle. In germline, CDR1 is MDHEN, CDR2 SYDVKM. The CDR3, as DNA: TGTGCCAGCAGTTTTAGAACCTGGGATGAGCAGTTCTTC. It yields the protein CASSFRTWDEQFF.

Only a few counts were recorded for this clone. The genes are TRBV11-2 and TRBJ1-5; D ambiguous. CDR1 is SGHAT, CDR2 FQNNGV, per germline. The CDR3 sequence is 16 residues long. Deletions cut 4 bases from V and 0 bases from J, with 13 bases between. The CDR3 coding sequence is TGTGCCAGCAGCTCCCTACAGCGTAATAGCAATCAGCCCCAGCATTTT. This sequence encodes CASSSLQRNSNQPQHF.

The V and J genes are TRBV6-1 and TRBJ1-1; 10 nucleotides match TRBD1. The V and J ends lost 7 bases and 7 bases, in that order; junction bases with no gene match: 9. Looked up from germline, CDR1 is MNHNS and CDR2 is SASEGT. CDR3 length: 14 amino acids. CDR3: CASNVDRGGSEAFF. The CDR3 DNA is TGTGCCAGCAACGTGGACAGGGGGGGGAGTGAAGCTTTCTTT.

This sequence joins TRBV28 and TRBJ1-5; the match to TRBD1 covers 8 bases. This CDR3 has 13 residues. The V segment lost 3 bases and the J segment 7 bases; nucleotides outside the gene matches: 2. The germline gives CDR1 MDHEN, CDR2 SYDVKM. CDR3 protein: CASSLAGGQPQHF. In nucleotides, the CDR3 is TGTGCCAGCAGTTTGGCAGGGGGCCAGCCCCAGCATTTT.

The J gene is TRBJ2-7, the V gene TRBV7-9, with 9 bases identical to TRBD2. Trimming at V came to 1 base and at J to 5 bases, leaving 9 bases not matched to a gene. In germline, CDR1 is SEHNR, CDR2 FQNEAQ (reference sequence). The CDR3 is made up of 16 amino acids. CDR3 loop: CASSLGWTSAYDEQYF. The CDR3 nucleotides are TGTGCCAGCAGCTTAGGATGGACTAGCGCCTACGACGAGCAGTACTTC.

The gene calls are TRBV7-6 and TRBJ1-5; D remains unclear. Per germline, CDR1 SGHVS and CDR2 FNYEAQ. The CDR3 runs 15 residues. Trimming shortened V by 5 bases and J by 2 bases, and 13 bases separated the two germline ends. The CDR3 DNA is TGTGCCAGCAGCAAGCAGGCGTTTGGCAATCAGCCCCAGCATTTT. Its protein product is CASSKQAFGNQPQHF.